The source of this T cell receptor beta chain is a study of cytomegalovirus exposure and HLA in healthy donors. Study-wide findings and caveats: The majority of TCR sequences were rare, yet some public TCRs appeared in many donors.

Concerning this clone: What it binds is unknown.

These donors were members of the approximately 110-subject validation cohort, a group separate from the roughly 670-subject first cohort. CDR1 and CDR2 from the germline V gene are MDHEN and SYDVKM. The CDR3 consists of 15 residues. Unmatched junction bases numbered 7, after V lost 5 bases and J lost 6 bases. TCRdb's table, derived via immunoSEQ multiplex PCR, lists solely in-frame clones and lacks some. Among some 150,000 clones listed, approximately 88% were seen once. The rearrangement uses TRBV28 and TRBJ1-6; 7 bases line up with TRBD1. Sequenced sample: PBMCs. This sequence originates from a man between 18 and 29 years old in good health and CMV-seropositive. CDR3: CASSPLTGSNSPLHF. The CDR3 DNA reads TGTGCCAGCAGTCCCTTGACAGGGAGTAATTCACCCCTCCACTTT.